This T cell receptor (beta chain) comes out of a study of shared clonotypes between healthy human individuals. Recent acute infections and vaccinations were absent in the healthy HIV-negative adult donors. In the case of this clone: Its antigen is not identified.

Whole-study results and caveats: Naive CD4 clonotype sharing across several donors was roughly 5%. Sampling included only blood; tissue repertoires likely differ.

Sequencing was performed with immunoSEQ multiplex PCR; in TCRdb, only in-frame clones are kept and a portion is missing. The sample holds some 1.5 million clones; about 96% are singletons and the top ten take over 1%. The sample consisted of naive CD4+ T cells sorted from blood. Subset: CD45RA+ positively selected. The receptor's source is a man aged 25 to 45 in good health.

CDR3 coding DNA: TGTGCCAGCAGCCGGACAGGGTCAGATACGCAGTATTTT. The encoded protein is CASSRTGSDTQYF. The chain recombines TRBV5-6 with TRBJ2-3, with 8 bases matching TRBD1. The junction had 2 bases not matched to a gene; V was cut back by 4 bases and J by 4 bases. CDR3 length equals 13 residues. Germline loops: CDR1 SGHDT, CDR2 YYEEEE.